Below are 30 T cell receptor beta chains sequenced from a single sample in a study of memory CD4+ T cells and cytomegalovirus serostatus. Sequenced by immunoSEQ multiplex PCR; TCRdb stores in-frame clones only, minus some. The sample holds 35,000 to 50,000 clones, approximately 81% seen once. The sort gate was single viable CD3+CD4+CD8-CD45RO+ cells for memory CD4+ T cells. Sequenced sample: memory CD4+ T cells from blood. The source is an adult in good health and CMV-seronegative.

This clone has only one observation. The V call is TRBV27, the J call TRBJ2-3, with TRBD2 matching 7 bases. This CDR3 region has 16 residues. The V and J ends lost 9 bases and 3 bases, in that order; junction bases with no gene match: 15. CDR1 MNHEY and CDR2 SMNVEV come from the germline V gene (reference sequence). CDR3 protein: CASRLWGSGKTDTQYF. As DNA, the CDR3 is TGTGCCAGTCGTTTATGGGGCAGCGGGAAGACAGATACGCAGTATTTT.

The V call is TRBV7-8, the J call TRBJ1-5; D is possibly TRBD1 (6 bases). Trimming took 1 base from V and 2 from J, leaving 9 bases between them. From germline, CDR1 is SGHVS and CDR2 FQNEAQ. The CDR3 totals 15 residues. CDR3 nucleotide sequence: TGTGCCAGCAGCTTAGATCGACAGGGCAATCAGCCCCAGCATTTT. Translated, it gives CASSLDRQGNQPQHF.

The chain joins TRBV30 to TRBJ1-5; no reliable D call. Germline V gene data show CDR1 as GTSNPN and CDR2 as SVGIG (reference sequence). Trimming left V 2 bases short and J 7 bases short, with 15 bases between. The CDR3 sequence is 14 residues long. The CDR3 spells CAWSLAGLGQPQHF. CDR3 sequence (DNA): TGTGCCTGGAGTTTAGCGGGGTTGGGACAGCCCCAGCATTTT.

CDR3 loop: CASSPPRGGNTGELFF. The DNA for the CDR3 is TGTGCCAGCAGCCCGCCCAGGGGTGGGAACACCGGGGAGCTGTTTTTT. The chain uses TRBV7-8 and TRBJ2-2; maybe TRBD1 (6 bases). CDR1 and CDR2 from the germline V gene are SGHVS and FQNEAQ. CDR3 length: 16 residues. Trimming removed 5 bases from V and 1 base from J, with 14 bases in between. The whole variable domain, remainder taken from reference TRBV7-8 and TRBJ2-2, is GAGVSQSPRYKVAKRGQDVALRCDPISGHVSLFWYQQALGQGPEFLTYFQNEAQLDKSGLPSDRFFAERPEGSVSTLKIQRTQQEDSAVYLCASSPPRGGNTGELFFGEGSRLTVL.

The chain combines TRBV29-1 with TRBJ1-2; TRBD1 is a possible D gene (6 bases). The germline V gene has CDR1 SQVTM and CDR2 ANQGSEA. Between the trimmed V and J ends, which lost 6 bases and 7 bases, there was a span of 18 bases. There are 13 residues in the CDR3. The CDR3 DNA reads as TGCAGCGTCCGATCCGGACAGACTTTTGGCTACACCTTC. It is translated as CSVRSGQTFGYTF.

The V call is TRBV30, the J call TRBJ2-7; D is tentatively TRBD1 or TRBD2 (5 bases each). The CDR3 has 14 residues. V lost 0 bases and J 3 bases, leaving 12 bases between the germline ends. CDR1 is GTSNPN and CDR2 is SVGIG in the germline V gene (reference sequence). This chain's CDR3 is CAWSVGGSGYEQYF. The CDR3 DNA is TGTGCCTGGAGTGTTGGGGGTTCGGGCTACGAGCAGTACTTC.

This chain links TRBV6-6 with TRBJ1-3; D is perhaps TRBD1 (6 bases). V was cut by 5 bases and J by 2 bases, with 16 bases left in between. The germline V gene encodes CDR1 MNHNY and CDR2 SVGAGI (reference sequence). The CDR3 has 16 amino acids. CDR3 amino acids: CASSQHLDRAGNTIYF. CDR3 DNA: TGTGCCAGCAGTCAACACTTGGACAGAGCTGGAAACACCATATATTTT.

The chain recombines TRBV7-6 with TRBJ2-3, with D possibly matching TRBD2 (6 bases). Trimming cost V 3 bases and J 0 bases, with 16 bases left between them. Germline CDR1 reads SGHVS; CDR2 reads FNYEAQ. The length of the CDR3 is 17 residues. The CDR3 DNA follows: TGTGCCAGCAGCTTTAGGTGGCGGGGAGCTAGCACAGATACGCAGTATTTT. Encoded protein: CASSFRWRGASTDTQYF.

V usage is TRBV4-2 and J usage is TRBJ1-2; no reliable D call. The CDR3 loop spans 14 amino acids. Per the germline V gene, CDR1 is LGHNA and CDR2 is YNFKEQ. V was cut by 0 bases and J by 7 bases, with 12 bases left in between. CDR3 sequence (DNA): TGTGCCAGCAGCCAAGAGATCGGTCTTGCTGGCTACACCTTC. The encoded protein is CASSQEIGLAGYTF.

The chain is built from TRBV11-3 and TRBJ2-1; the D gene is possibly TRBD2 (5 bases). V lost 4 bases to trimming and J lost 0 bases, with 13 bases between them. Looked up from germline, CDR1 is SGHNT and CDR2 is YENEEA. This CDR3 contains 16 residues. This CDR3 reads CASSSERISSYNEQFF. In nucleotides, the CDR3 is TGTGCCAGCAGCTCCGAGCGGATTAGCTCCTACAATGAGCAGTTCTTC. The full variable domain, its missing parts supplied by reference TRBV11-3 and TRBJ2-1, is EAGVVQSPRYKIIEKKQPVAFWCNPISGHNTLYWYLQNLGQGPELLIRYENEEAVDDSQLPKDRFSAERLKGVDSTLKIQPAELGDSAVYLCASSSERISSYNEQFFGPGTRLTVL.

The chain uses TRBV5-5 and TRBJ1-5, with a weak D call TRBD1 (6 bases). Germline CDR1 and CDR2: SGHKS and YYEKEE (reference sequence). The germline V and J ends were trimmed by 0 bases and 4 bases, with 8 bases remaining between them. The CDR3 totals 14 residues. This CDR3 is CASSLGTANQPQHF. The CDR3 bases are TGTGCCAGCAGCTTGGGGACAGCTAATCAGCCCCAGCATTTT.

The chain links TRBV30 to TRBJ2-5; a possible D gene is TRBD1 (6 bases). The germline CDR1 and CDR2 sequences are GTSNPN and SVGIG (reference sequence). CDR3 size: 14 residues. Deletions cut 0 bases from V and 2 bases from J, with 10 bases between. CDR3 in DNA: TGTGCCTGGAGTGTGAAGGGACAACAAGAGACCCAGTACTTC. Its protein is CAWSVKGQQETQYF.

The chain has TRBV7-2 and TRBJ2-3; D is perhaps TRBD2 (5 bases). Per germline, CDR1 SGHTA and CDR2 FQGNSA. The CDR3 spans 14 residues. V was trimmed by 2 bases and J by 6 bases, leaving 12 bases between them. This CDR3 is CASSLLAGLDTQYF. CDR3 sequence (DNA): TGTGCCAGCAGCTTACTGGCGGGCCTGGATACGCAGTATTTT.

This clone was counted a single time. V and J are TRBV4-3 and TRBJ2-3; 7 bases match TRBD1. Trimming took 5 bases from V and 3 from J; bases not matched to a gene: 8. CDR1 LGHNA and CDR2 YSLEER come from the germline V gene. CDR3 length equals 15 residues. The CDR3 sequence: CASSKGDSKTDTQYF. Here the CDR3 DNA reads TGCGCCAGCAGCAAGGGGGACAGCAAGACAGATACGCAGTATTTT.

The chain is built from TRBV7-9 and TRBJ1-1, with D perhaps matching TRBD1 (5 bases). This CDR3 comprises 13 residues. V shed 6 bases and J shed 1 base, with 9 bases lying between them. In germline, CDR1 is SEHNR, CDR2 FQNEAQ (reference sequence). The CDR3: CASSYQGNTEAFF. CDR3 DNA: TGTGCCAGCAGTTACCAGGGGAACACTGAAGCTTTCTTT.

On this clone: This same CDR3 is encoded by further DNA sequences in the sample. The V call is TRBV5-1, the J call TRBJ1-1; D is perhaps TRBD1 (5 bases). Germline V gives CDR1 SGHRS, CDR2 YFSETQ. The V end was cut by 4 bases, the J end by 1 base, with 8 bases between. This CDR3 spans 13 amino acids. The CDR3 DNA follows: TGCGCCAGCAGCCGGGACGGGAACACTGAAGCTTTCTTT. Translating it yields CASSRDGNTEAFF.

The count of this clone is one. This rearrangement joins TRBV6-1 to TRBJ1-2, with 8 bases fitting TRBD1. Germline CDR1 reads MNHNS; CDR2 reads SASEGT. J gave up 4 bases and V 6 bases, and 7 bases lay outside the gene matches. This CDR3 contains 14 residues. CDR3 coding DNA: TGTGCCAGCAGGACCGGGACAGGCCCCTATGGCTACACCTTC. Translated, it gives CASRTGTGPYGYTF.

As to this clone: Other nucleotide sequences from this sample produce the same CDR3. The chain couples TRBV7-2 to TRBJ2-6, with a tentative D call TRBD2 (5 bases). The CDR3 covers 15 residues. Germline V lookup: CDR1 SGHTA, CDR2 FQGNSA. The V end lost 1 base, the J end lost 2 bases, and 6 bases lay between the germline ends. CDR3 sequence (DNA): TGTGCCAGCAGCTTAGGAGGGCCTGGGGCCAACGTCCTGACTTTC. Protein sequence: CASSLGGPGANVLTF.

CDR3 bases: TGTGCCAGCAGCTTAGGAGGTGAGAACACTGAAGCTTTCTTT. Amino acid sequence: CASSLGGENTEAFF. The V and J genes are TRBV7-8 and TRBJ1-1; no reliable D call. The V end was cut by 1 base, the J end by 1 base, with 7 bases between. CDR1 is SGHVS, CDR2 FQNEAQ, per germline. The CDR3 spans 14 residues.

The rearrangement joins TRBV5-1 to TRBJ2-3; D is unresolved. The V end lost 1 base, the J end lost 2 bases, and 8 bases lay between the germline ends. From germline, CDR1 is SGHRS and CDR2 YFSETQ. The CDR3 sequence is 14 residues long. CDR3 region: CASSLYTDTDTQYF. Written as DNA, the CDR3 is TGCGCCAGCAGCTTGTACACGGACACAGATACGCAGTATTTT.

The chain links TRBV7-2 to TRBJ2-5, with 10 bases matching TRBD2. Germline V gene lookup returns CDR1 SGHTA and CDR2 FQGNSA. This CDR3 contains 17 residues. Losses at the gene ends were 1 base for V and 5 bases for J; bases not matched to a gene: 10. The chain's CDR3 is CASSLVGLAASGETQYF. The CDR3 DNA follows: TGTGCCAGCAGCTTAGTAGGACTAGCGGCCTCGGGGGAGACCCAGTACTTC.

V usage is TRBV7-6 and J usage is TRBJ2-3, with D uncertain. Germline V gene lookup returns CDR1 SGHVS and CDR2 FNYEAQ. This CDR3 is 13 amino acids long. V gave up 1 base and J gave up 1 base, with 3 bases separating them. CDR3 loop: CASSLEGTDTQYF. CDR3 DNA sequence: TGTGCCAGCAGCTTAGAGGGCACAGATACGCAGTATTTT.

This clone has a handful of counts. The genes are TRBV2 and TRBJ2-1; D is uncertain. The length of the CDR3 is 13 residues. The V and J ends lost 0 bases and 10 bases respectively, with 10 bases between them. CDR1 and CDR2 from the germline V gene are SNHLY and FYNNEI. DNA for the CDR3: TGTGCCAGCAGTGAAGCCGCGTGGTCCGAGCAGTTCTTC. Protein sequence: CASSEAAWSEQFF.

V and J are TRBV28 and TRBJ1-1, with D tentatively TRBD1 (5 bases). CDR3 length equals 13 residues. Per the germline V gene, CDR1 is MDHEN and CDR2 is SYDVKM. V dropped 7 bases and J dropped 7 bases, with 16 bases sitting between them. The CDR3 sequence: CASTSPLGHEAFF. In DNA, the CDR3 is TGTGCCAGCACCTCTCCCCTGGGGCATGAAGCTTTCTTT.

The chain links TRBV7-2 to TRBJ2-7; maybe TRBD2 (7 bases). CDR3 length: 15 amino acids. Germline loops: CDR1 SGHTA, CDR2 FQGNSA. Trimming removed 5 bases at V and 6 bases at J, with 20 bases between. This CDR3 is CASSPWGGTLSEQYF. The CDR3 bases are TGTGCCAGCAGCCCGTGGGGGGGGACACTTAGCGAGCAGTACTTC.

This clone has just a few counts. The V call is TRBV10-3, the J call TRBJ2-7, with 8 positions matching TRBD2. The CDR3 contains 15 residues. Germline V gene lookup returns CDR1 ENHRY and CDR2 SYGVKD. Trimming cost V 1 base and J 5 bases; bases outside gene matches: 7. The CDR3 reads CAISELRTSQNEQYF. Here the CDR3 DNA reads TGTGCCATCAGTGAGTTGAGGACTAGCCAAAACGAGCAGTACTTC.

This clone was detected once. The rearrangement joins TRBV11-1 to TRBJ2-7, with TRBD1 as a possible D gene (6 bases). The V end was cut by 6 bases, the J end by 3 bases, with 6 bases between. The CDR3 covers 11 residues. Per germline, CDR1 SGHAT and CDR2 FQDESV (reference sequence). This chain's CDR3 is CASRQGYEQYF. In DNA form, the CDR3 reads TGTGCCAGCAGACAGGGCTACGAGCAGTACTTC.

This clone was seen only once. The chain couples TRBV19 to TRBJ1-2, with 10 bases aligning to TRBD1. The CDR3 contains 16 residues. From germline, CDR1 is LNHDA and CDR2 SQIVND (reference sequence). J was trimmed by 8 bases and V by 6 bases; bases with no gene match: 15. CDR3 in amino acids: CASRVHRDRGVGGYTF. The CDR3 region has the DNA TGTGCCAGTAGGGTCCACCGGGACAGGGGTGTAGGAGGCTACACCTTC.

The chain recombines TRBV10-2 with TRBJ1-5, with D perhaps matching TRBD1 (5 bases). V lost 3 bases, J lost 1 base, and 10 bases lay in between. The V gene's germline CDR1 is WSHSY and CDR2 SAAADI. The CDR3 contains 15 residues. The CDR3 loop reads CASSDHRISNQPQHF. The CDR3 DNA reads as TGCGCCAGCAGTGATCACAGGATCAGCAATCAGCCCCAGCATTTT.

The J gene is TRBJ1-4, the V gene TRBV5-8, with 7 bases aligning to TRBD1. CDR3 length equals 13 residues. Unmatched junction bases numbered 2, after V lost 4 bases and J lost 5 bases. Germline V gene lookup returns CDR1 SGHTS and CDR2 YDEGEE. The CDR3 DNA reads TGTGCCAGCAGCGTGGACAGGAATGAAAAACTGTTTTTT. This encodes CASSVDRNEKLFF. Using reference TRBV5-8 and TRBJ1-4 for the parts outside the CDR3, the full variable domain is EAGVTQSPTHLIKTRGQQATLRCSPISGHTSVYWYQQALGLGLQFLLWYDEGEERNRGNFPPRFSGRQFPNYSSELNVNALELEDSALYLCASSVDRNEKLFFGSGTQLSVL.